The 24 T cell receptor beta chains below all came from one sample that was sequenced in a study of response to subunit inactivated influenza vaccine. TCRdb redid the calling of the RT-PCR reads with MiXCR, one entry per CDR3 protein. This table has hundreds of thousands of distinct CDR3 sequences, 12% to 15% appearing once. The specimen was PBMCs from blood, collected about 14 days before vaccination. The receptors originated from a man aged 45-65 years who received an inactivated influenza vaccine.

This clonotype was detected ten times or more. The chain has TRBV29-1 and TRBJ2-1, with TRBD1 identical over 8 bases. V was clipped by 2 bases and J by 3 bases; unmatched bases: 6. Germline CDR1 SQVTM, CDR2 ANQGSEA. The CDR3 sequence is 15 residues long. CDR3 protein: CSVEWTGSVYNEQFF. DNA for the CDR3: TGCAGCGTTGAATGGACAGGGAGTGTCTACAATGAGCAGTTCTTC.

This clonotype was observed a handful of times. The chain links TRBV4-2 to TRBJ2-1, with D possibly being TRBD2 (6 bases). Trimming removed 1 base from V and 8 bases from J, with 12 bases in between. CDR1 is LGHNA, CDR2 YNFKEQ, per germline. This CDR3 region has 14 residues. The CDR3 sequence: CASSQVPTSYEQFF. In DNA, the CDR3 is TGTGCCAGCAGCCAAGTCCCGACTAGTTATGAGCAGTTCTTC.

This rearrangement joins TRBV28 to TRBJ2-7; D is possibly TRBD2 (6 bases). Germline V gene data show CDR1 as MDHEN and CDR2 as SYDVKM. Deletions cut 8 bases from V and 0 bases from J, with 17 bases between. The CDR3 length is 15 residues. The DNA of the CDR3 is TGTGCCAGCTGGCCAGCCGGGACTTACTCCTACGAGCAGTACTTC. It encodes CASWPAGTYSYEQYF. Supplemented by reference TRBV28 and TRBJ2-7, the full variable domain reads DVKVTQSSRYLVKRTGEKVFLECVQDMDHENMFWYRQDPGLGLRLIYFSYDVKMKEKGDIPEGYSVSREKKERFSLILESASTNQTSMYLCASWPAGTYSYEQYFGPGTRLTVT.

V and J are TRBV9 and TRBJ2-7; the match to TRBD2 covers 11 bases. V shed 2 bases and J 6 bases; nucleotides not matched to a gene: 4. Per germline, CDR1 SGDLS and CDR2 YYNGEE. The CDR3 is made up of 14 amino acids. CDR3 amino acids: CASSVGLAGGEQYF. The DNA for the CDR3 is TGTGCCAGCAGCGTCGGACTAGCGGGCGGCGAGCAGTACTTC.

The rearrangement links TRBV9 to TRBJ2-1, with TRBD2 matching 12 bases. The CDR3 has 15 residues. Per the germline V gene, CDR1 is SGDLS and CDR2 is YYNGEE. With V trimmed by 3 bases and J by 4 bases, 2 bases remained unmatched. The CDR3 loop reads CASSGTSGAYNEQFF. The CDR3 nucleotides are TGTGCCAGCAGCGGGACTAGCGGGGCGTACAATGAGCAGTTCTTC.

The rearrangement uses TRBV10-3 and TRBJ1-1; the match to TRBD1 covers 8 bases. V shed 9 bases, J shed 5 bases, and the junction held 11 bases outside the gene matches. Germline CDR1 and CDR2: ENHRY and SYGVKD. The CDR3 length is 14 residues. The chain's CDR3 is CAIRSGGLGTEAFF. CDR3 sequence (DNA): TGTGCCATTAGATCAGGGGGCCTGGGGACTGAAGCTTTCTTT.

This clonotype was counted a few times. The chain carries TRBV28 and TRBJ2-7; TRBD2 is a possible D gene (6 bases). The ends were cut back, 3 bases at V and 1 base at J, with 10 bases in the middle. The CDR3 totals 14 residues. Per germline, CDR1 MDHEN and CDR2 SYDVKM. The chain's CDR3 is CASSFTRGSYEQYF. Here the CDR3 DNA reads TGTGCCAGCAGTTTTACGCGGGGATCCTACGAGCAGTACTTC.

The chain links TRBV12-3 or TRBV12-4 to TRBJ2-6, with 12 positions matching TRBD2. V shed 4 bases, J shed 0 bases, and the junction held 4 bases outside the gene matches. The CDR3 runs 18 residues. The CDR3 loop is CASSSTSGGLSGANVLTF. The CDR3 DNA reads TGTGCCAGCAGTTCGACTAGCGGGGGACTCTCTGGGGCCAACGTCCTGACTTTC.

This clonotype was counted a few times. This chain uses TRBV28 with TRBJ2-6, with D hard to call. V was shortened by 6 bases and J by 12 bases, with 15 bases between the two germline ends. There are 13 residues in the CDR3. Germline CDR1 is MDHEN and CDR2 is SYDVKM. The CDR3 loop is CASSRNVGSVLTF. In nucleotides, the CDR3 is TGTGCCAGCAGCCGCAATGTGGGCTCCGTCCTGACTTTC.

This clonotype was seen only a few times. The chain links TRBV7-9 to TRBJ2-3; D perhaps matches TRBD1 (6 bases). The CDR3 is 14 amino acids. Germline-derived CDR1 and CDR2 are SEHNR and FQNEAQ (reference sequence). Trimming pared 6 bases from V and 7 bases from J, leaving 17 bases between. The CDR3: CASRTTGSGNTQYF. CDR3 in DNA: TGTGCCAGCAGAACCACAGGGAGTGGGAATACGCAGTATTTT.

The genes are TRBV12-3 or TRBV12-4 and TRBJ1-2; the D gene is possibly TRBD1 (5 bases). This CDR3 has 12 amino acids. V lost 5 bases and J 8 bases, leaving 12 bases between the germline ends. The CDR3 region has the DNA TGTGCCAGCAGTGCCTTAGGGGTCGGCTACACCTTC. Its translation is CASSALGVGYTF.

There are many counts of this clonotype. The genes are TRBV5-6 and TRBJ2-7; D might be TRBD1 or TRBD2, each matching 5 bases. Per the germline V gene, CDR1 is SGHDT and CDR2 is YYEEEE. Trimming stripped 0 bases from V and 7 bases from J, with 14 bases between. The length of the CDR3 is 14 residues. CDR3 amino acids: CASSLGPAGREQYF. The CDR3 region has the DNA TGTGCCAGCAGCTTGGGACCGGCAGGGAGAGAGCAGTACTTC. Together with reference TRBV5-6 and TRBJ2-7, the CDR3 gives the full variable domain: DAGVTQSPTHLIKTRGQQVTLRCSPKSGHDTVSWYQQALGQGPQFIFQYYEEEERQRGNFPDRFSGHQFPNYSSELNVNALLLGDSALYLCASSLGPAGREQYFGPGTRLTVT.

The chain is built from TRBV11-2 and TRBJ2-5; 10 nucleotides line up with TRBD2. There are 19 residues in the CDR3. The germline V gene has CDR1 SGHAT and CDR2 FQNNGV. Trimming took 1 base from V and 7 from J; bases not matched to a gene: 18. The CDR3 loop is CASSLVRSVQAGGVGTQYF. CDR3 nucleotide sequence: TGTGCCAGCAGCTTAGTTCGCAGCGTCCAAGCGGGAGGGGTAGGGACCCAGTACTTC.

This clonotype was counted between two and nine times. This chain joins TRBV28 and TRBJ2-7; D assignment may be TRBD1 or TRBD2 (6 bases each). V was pared by 7 bases and J by 0 bases, with 25 bases between. CDR3 size: 18 residues. The germline V gene has CDR1 MDHEN and CDR2 SYDVKM. The CDR3 loop reads CASTLPVRGLQASYEQYF. The CDR3 DNA reads as TGTGCCAGCACCCTTCCCGTCCGGGGGCTACAAGCCTCCTACGAGCAGTACTTC.

This clonotype was seen at least ten times. The chain couples TRBV10-3 to TRBJ1-1; D is unresolved. The V and J ends lost 4 bases and 5 bases respectively, with 14 bases between them. Germline V gives CDR1 ENHRY, CDR2 SYGVKD. The CDR3 runs to 14 residues. CDR3 DNA: TGTGCCATCAGTGCGGGCTCCGGAGGGACTGAAGCTTTCTTT. It codes for CAISAGSGGTEAFF.

The gene calls are TRBV7-2 and TRBJ1-5, with no clear D. The V end was cut by 4 bases, the J end by 2 bases, with 6 bases between. The germline V gene encodes CDR1 SGHTA and CDR2 FQGNSA. The CDR3 consists of 13 residues. CDR3 sequence: CASSSWGNQPQHF. The CDR3 DNA sequence: TGTGCCAGCAGCTCCTGGGGCAATCAGCCCCAGCATTTT.

This rearrangement joins TRBV6-1 to TRBJ2-7, with D tentatively TRBD1 (6 bases). The CDR3 loop spans 15 amino acids. V lost 7 bases and J 2 bases, leaving 18 bases between the germline ends. The V gene's germline CDR1 is MNHNS and CDR2 SASEGT. The DNA for the CDR3 is TGTGCCAGCAAAAGCTTGGCAGGGGCCGCCTACGAGCAGTACTTC. It translates to CASKSLAGAAYEQYF.

The chain joins TRBV20-1 to TRBJ1-2; 12 bases match TRBD1. CDR1 and CDR2 from the germline V gene are DFQATT and SNEGSKA (reference sequence). The CDR3 runs to 17 residues. The V segment lost 5 bases and the J segment 4 bases; nucleotides outside the gene matches: 14. The CDR3 DNA is TGCAGTGCTCTTACCCGGGACAGGGGGCGAGGAGGCTATGGCTACACCTTC. This gives the protein CSALTRDRGRGGYGYTF.

The chain has TRBV20-1 and TRBJ2-1, with 8 bases lining up with TRBD1. The CDR3 has 13 residues. The germline V gene encodes CDR1 DFQATT and CDR2 SNEGSKA (reference sequence). V shed 4 bases, J shed 5 bases, and the junction held 4 bases outside the gene matches. CDR3 amino acids: CSANRGRNNEQFF. The CDR3 DNA follows: TGCAGTGCTAACAGGGGGAGAAACAATGAGCAGTTCTTC.

V is TRBV14 and J is TRBJ2-1, with 9 bases aligning to TRBD2. V shed 4 bases, J shed 7 bases, and the junction held 11 bases outside the gene matches. The length of the CDR3 is 16 residues. Germline CDR1 is SGHDN and CDR2 is FVKESK. CDR3 loop: CASSPLGGGAANEQFF. CDR3 nucleotide sequence: TGTGCCAGCAGCCCCCTTGGCGGGGGGGCCGCGAATGAGCAGTTCTTC.

This clonotype was seen a handful of times. This chain links TRBV4-3 with TRBJ2-7, with D uncertain. Germline V lookup: CDR1 LGHNA, CDR2 YSLEER. Trimming stripped 1 base from V and 0 bases from J, with 10 bases between. This CDR3 contains 15 residues. In DNA form, the CDR3 reads TGCGCCAGCAGCCAAGGGGCAGAGAGCTCCTACGAGCAGTACTTC. Translating gives CASSQGAESSYEQYF.

The gene calls are TRBV29-1 and TRBJ2-3, with unresolved D. Trimming shortened V by 6 bases and J by 5 bases, and 15 bases separated the two germline ends. The V gene's germline CDR1 is SQVTM and CDR2 ANQGSEA. The CDR3 loop spans 13 amino acids. CDR3 loop: CSVTRANRDTQYF. The CDR3 DNA follows: TGCAGCGTCACCCGGGCGAATCGAGATACGCAGTATTTT.

This clonotype was detected a few times. V gene TRBV28 combines with J gene TRBJ2-1; D is possibly TRBD2 (6 bases). CDR3 length: 13 residues. Trimming removed 7 bases at V and 9 bases at J, with 16 bases between. In germline, CDR1 is MDHEN, CDR2 SYDVKM. For the CDR3, the DNA is TGTGCCAGCAATTCCCCAGGAGGGGCTGAGCAGTTCTTC. Its translation is CASNSPGGAEQFF.

This clonotype has a count of ten or more. The chain has TRBV29-1 and TRBJ1-1; D gene uncertain. Trimming removed 5 bases from V and 1 base from J, with 14 bases in between. The CDR3 sequence is 14 residues long. Germline V CDR1 and CDR2: SQVTM, ANQGSEA. The CDR3 region has the DNA TGCAGCGTTTCGGGCAGGACCAAGAACACTGAAGCTTTCTTT. This encodes CSVSGRTKNTEAFF.